This paragraph covers one TCR beta chain sequence. The assay was immunoSEQ multiplex PCR, and TCRdb's table has in-frame clones only and misses some. The sample yields some 150,000 clones, more than 70% seen once. Germline loops: CDR1 SGHTA, CDR2 FQGNSA. V was pared by 2 bases and J by 2 bases, with 9 bases of the junction left unmatched. This CDR3 is 17 amino acids long. The sample belongs to a study of T cell responses to AZD1222 COVID-19 vaccine. The V call is TRBV7-2, the J call TRBJ2-7; 10 bases agree with TRBD2. Sequenced material: peripheral blood, taken 28 days after the second AZD1222 dose. This TCR was sampled from an adult who received the AZD1222 COVID-19 vaccine. The DNA of the CDR3 is TGTGCCAGCAGCTTAAGGGGGGCTAGCGGGAGAACCTACGAGCAGTACTTC. It yields the protein CASSLRGASGRTYEQYF.